This T cell receptor beta chain was sequenced in a study of shared clonotypes between healthy human individuals. Study conclusions and caveats: In having few donors, the study represented limited genetic and exposure-history diversity. Non-shared clonotypes displayed generation probabilities falling below those of clonotypes present in all four donors.

The repertoire was sequenced with immunoSEQ multiplex PCR; TCRdb's copy has only in-frame clones and lacks some. Of approximately 810,000 clones listed, almost 95% were seen once; the top ten hold less than 25%. Concerning this clone: The antigen is not known. The same CDR3 can be traced to other DNA sequences in this sample.

Positively selected for CCR7, the CD45RO-negative cells used as naive CD8 cells excluded terminally differentiated effector memory CD45RA+ cells. Germline values: CDR1 MNHEY, CDR2 SVGAGI. V shed 2 bases, J shed 0 bases, and the junction held 0 bases outside the gene matches. This CDR3 region has 15 residues. The TCR comes from a young man in good health. The chain combines TRBV6-5 with TRBJ2-1, with TRBD2 matching over 8 bases. Material for sequencing was naive CD8+ T cells sorted from blood. The CDR3 region is CASSYSGSSYNEQFF. The CDR3 DNA sequence: TGTGCCAGCAGTTACAGCGGGAGCTCCTACAATGAGCAGTTCTTC.